The entry below gives a single T cell receptor beta chain sequence along with its context. This sample stems from a study of blood T cell repertoires in COVID-19. Study summary: Acute-phase and convalescent COVID-19 samples originated in the United States, Italy and Spain. From T cells, B-cell-depleted T cells, or PBMCs came the material, which was cDNA or gDNA.

The CDR3 sequence is 13 residues long. Germline lookup yields CDR1 SGHKS and CDR2 YYEKEE (reference sequence). Between the trimmed V and J ends, which lost 5 bases and 2 bases, there was a span of 10 bases. Authors' methods: For nucleated cells, counts were estimated from reference gene primer amplification. Clones were read by immunoSEQ multiplex PCR, and TCRdb kept only the in-frame ones, dropping some. V, J and clone size were drawn from that table, and D and trimming were deduced from the DNA. Here the sample spans about 76,000 clones, 75% to 90% being singletons. The sequence was obtained from a human donor in a cohort sampled during active COVID-19. Sequenced sample: peripheral blood. J is TRBJ2-5 and V is TRBV5-5; perhaps TRBD2 as D (5 bases). DNA of the CDR3: TGTGCCAGCAGTACCCGAGGGCAAGAGACCCAGTACTTC. It specifies CASSTRGQETQYF.